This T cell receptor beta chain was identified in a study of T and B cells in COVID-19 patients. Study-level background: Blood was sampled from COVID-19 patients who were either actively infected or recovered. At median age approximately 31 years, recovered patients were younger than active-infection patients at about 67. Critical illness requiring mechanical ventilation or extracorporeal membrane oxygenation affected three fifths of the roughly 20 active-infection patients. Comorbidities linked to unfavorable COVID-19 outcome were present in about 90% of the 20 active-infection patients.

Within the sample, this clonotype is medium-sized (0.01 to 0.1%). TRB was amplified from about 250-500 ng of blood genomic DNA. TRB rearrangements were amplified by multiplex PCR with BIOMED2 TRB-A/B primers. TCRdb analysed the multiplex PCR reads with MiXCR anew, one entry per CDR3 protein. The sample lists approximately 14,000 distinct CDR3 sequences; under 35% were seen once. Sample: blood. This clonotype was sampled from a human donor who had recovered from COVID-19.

The CDR3 here is CASTNRVSEKLFF. In nucleotides, the CDR3 is TGTGCCAGTACAAACAGGGTGTCGGAAAAACTGTTTTTT. The chain uses TRBV19 and TRBJ1-4; tentative D call: TRBD1 (6 bases). CDR1 is LNHDA, CDR2 SQIVND, per germline (reference sequence). V lost 7 bases to trimming and J lost 8 bases, with 14 bases between them. The CDR3 has 13 amino acids.